This T cell receptor beta chain was sequenced in a study of radiation and T cells in renal cell carcinoma. On the study more broadly: Nephrectomy followed 15 Gy stereotactic body radiation by 4 weeks.

A note on this clone: Its target is unknown.

The germline V gene has CDR1 SGHDN and CDR2 FVKESK. The CDR3 has 16 amino acids. V was trimmed by 4 bases and J by 1 base, leaving 16 bases between them. The study, taken as a whole, reports: No pretreatment tumor biopsies were available for baseline clonotypes. From baseline, blood top tumor clonotypes peaked at 2 weeks post-radiation.

Sample time point: baseline pretreatment blood. The sample's treatment: 15 Gy SBRT to primary tumor, nephrectomy 4 weeks later. Serial blood draws occurred at baseline and 2 and 4 weeks post-SBRT. Repertoires were generated with immunoSEQ multiplex PCR, while TCRdb's copy carries only in-frame clones and drops some. This repertoire shows around 140,000 clones, roughly 83% found once; its top ten account for around 21%. This chain connects TRBV14 to TRBJ2-5; D is possibly TRBD1 (5 bases). Sequenced here: blood, sampled from a patient whose treatment included radiotherapy and nephrectomy. This clonotype was obtained from a woman aged 50 to 65 with renal cell carcinoma. This chain's CDR3 is CASSRRQQPPQETQYF. DNA of the CDR3: TGTGCCAGCAGCCGACGACAGCAACCTCCCCAAGAGACCCAGTACTTC.